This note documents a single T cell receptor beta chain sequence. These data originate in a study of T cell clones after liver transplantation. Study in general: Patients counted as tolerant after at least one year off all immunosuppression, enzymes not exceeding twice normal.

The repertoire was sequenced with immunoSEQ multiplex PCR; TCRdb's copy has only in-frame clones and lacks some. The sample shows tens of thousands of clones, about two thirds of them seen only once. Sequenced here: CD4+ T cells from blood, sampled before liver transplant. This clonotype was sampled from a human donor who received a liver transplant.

This chain's CDR3 is CASSFSTGTNTEAFF. CDR3 DNA: TGTGCCAGCAGCTTCTCGACAGGGACGAACACTGAAGCTTTCTTT. The chain is built from TRBV5-6 and TRBJ1-1; TRBD1 matches at 7 bases. The CDR3 runs 15 residues. The ends lost 2 bases at V and 1 base at J; junction bases unmatched: 5. In germline, CDR1 is SGHDT, CDR2 YYEEEE.